The 23 T cell receptor beta chains below all came from one sample that was sequenced in a study of blood T cell repertoires in COVID-19. Assay used: immunoSEQ multiplex PCR; TCRdb lists only in-frame clones, some missing. The sample carries under 200,000 clones, about 88% recorded once. The sample taken for sequencing was PBMCs or T cells enriched from blood (not recorded which). The source is a woman between 45 and 60 years old who had recovered from COVID-19.

CDR3 bases: TGCGCCAGCAGCCCGGACAGGGGACGGGGCTACACCTTC. It translates to CASSPDRGRGYTF. The chain employs TRBV4-3 and TRBJ1-2, with TRBD1 identical over 9 bases. This CDR3 comprises 13 residues. Germline-derived CDR1 and CDR2 are LGHNA and YSLEER. The junction had 5 bases not matched to a gene; V was cut back by 4 bases and J by 8 bases.

The V and J genes are TRBV5-1 and TRBJ2-7, with D perhaps TRBD1 (5 bases). The CDR3 has 11 residues. Between the trimmed V and J ends, which lost 9 bases and 5 bases, there was a span of 12 bases. Germline V gene data show CDR1 as SGHRS and CDR2 as YFSETQ. CDR3 amino acids: CATLGDHEQYF. CDR3 bases: TGCGCCACATTAGGGGATCACGAGCAGTACTTC.

This rearrangement joins TRBV6-2 or TRBV6-3 to TRBJ1-2; D is ambiguous. The germline V gene encodes CDR1 MNHEY and CDR2 SVGEGT. The ends were cut back, 6 bases at V and 3 bases at J, with 11 bases in the middle. CDR3 length: 13 residues. Written as DNA, the CDR3 is TGTGCCAGCAGCCTCCTTAGCTACTATGGCTACACCTTC. It yields the protein CASSLLSYYGYTF.

This rearrangement joins TRBV4-2 to TRBJ2-1; 7 positions agree with TRBD2. Per the germline V gene, CDR1 is LGHNA and CDR2 is YNFKEQ. J lost 8 bases, V lost 3 bases, and 10 bases had no gene match. The CDR3 is made up of 15 amino acids. CDR3 sequence: CASSHAIGRADEQFF. CDR3 nucleotides: TGTGCCAGCAGCCATGCGATAGGGAGGGCCGATGAGCAGTTCTTC.

The CDR3 is CASSQELGTSTYNEQFF. CDR3 DNA sequence: TGCGCCAGCAGCCAAGAATTAGGGACTTCCACCTACAATGAGCAGTTCTTC. The chain combines TRBV4-1 with TRBJ2-1; D is perhaps TRBD2 (6 bases). There are 17 residues in the CDR3. Germline-derived CDR1 and CDR2 are MGHRA and YSYEKL. Trimming took 0 bases from V and 2 from J, leaving 14 bases between them.

Only one count was recorded for this clone. This chain uses TRBV19 with TRBJ2-1; weak D call: TRBD2 (5 bases). Deletions cut 6 bases from V and 5 bases from J, with 11 bases between. Germline assignment: CDR1 LNHDA and CDR2 SQIVND (reference sequence). The CDR3 sequence is 13 residues long. The DNA of the CDR3 is TGTGCCAGTAGGTACTTGGGAGACAATGAGCAGTTCTTC. This codes for CASRYLGDNEQFF.

This chain joins TRBV29-1 and TRBJ2-1; 10 bases map to TRBD1. The CDR3 length is 14 residues. The V gene end was trimmed by 7 bases and the J gene end by 6 bases; junction bases not matched to a gene: 9. The germline V gene has CDR1 SQVTM and CDR2 ANQGSEA. CDR3 sequence (DNA): TGCAGCGCCTGGGACAGGGGTTGGCGCAATGAGCAGTTCTTC. It is translated as CSAWDRGWRNEQFF.

The rearrangement uses TRBV19 and TRBJ2-3; 7 bases match TRBD2. Trimming removed 6 bases from V and 5 bases from J; junction bases left unmatched: 11. The CDR3 spans 15 residues. Germline-derived CDR1 and CDR2 are LNHDA and SQIVND (reference sequence). CDR3 coding DNA: TGTGCCAGTAGCCTTAGCGGGCTCATGCAAGATACGCAGTATTTT. Encoded protein: CASSLSGLMQDTQYF.

This clone has only one observation. The chain combines TRBV19 with TRBJ2-2; TRBD1 might be the D (6 bases). The CDR3 totals 15 residues. V was cut by 2 bases and J by 4 bases, with 11 bases left in between. Germline-derived CDR1 and CDR2 are LNHDA and SQIVND (reference sequence). This CDR3 is CASSIQPGVTGELFF. In DNA form, the CDR3 reads TGTGCCAGTAGTATACAGCCAGGGGTCACCGGGGAGCTGTTTTTT.

This rearrangement joins TRBV27 to TRBJ2-2; weak D call: TRBD2 (6 bases). Germline CDR1 reads MNHEY; CDR2 reads SMNVEV (reference sequence). V lost 1 base and J lost 0, with 9 bases in between. The CDR3 length is 16 residues. CDR3 sequence (DNA): TGTGCCAGCAGTTTATGGGCTAGCGCGAACACCGGGGAGCTGTTTTTT. Translation gives CASSLWASANTGELFF.

The V call is TRBV5-8, the J call TRBJ1-1; D unresolved. Germline V gene sequence: CDR1 SGHTS, CDR2 YDEGEE. This CDR3 spans 11 amino acids. The V end was cut by 4 bases, the J end by 4 bases, with 5 bases between. CDR3 region: CASSPLTEAFF. Here the CDR3 DNA reads TGTGCCAGCAGCCCTCTCACTGAAGCTTTCTTT.

The rearrangement links TRBV11-3 to TRBJ1-1; D gene unclear. CDR1 and CDR2 (germline): SGHNT, YENEEA. The CDR3 contains 14 residues. The V and J ends lost 5 bases and 8 bases respectively, with 18 bases between them. The CDR3 region is CASSPARRTAEAFF. The CDR3 bases are TGTGCCAGCAGCCCCGCGCGCCGAACTGCAGAAGCTTTCTTT.

This chain joins TRBV19 and TRBJ2-7; 11 bases map to TRBD2. The CDR3 loop spans 14 amino acids. V lost 8 bases to trimming and J lost 0 bases; unmatched junction nucleotides: 3. Germline V gene lookup returns CDR1 LNHDA and CDR2 SQIVND (reference sequence). The CDR3 bases are TGTGCCAGTTCCGGGACTAGCGGCTCCTACGAGCAGTACTTC. This sequence encodes CASSGTSGSYEQYF. The variable domain in full, with the rest retrieved from reference TRBV19 and TRBJ2-7, is DGGITQSPKYLFRKEGQNVTLSCEQNLNHDAMYWYRQDPGQGLRLIYYSQIVNDFQKGDIAEGYSVSREKKESFPLTVTSAQKNPTAFYLCASSGTSGSYEQYFGPGTRLTVT.

This clone has only a few counts. The chain joins TRBV6-1 to TRBJ1-5; D gene ambiguous. This CDR3 has 16 residues. V lost 4 bases, J lost 0 bases, and 13 bases lay in between. CDR1 is MNHNS, CDR2 SASEGT, per germline. This CDR3 is CASSVRGQYSNQPQHF. The CDR3 DNA reads as TGTGCCAGCAGTGTACGTGGGCAGTATAGCAATCAGCCCCAGCATTTT.

The chain recombines TRBV28 with TRBJ2-5, with D perhaps TRBD1 (6 bases). CDR3 length: 13 amino acids. V lost 8 bases and J 3 bases, leaving 13 bases between the germline ends. Germline V gene lookup returns CDR1 MDHEN and CDR2 SYDVKM. CDR3 nucleotide sequence: TGTGCCAGCGGGTTCACAGGGAAAGAGACCCAGTACTTC. Translation: CASGFTGKETQYF.

The CDR3 loop is CASRLTGDSPLHF. DNA for the CDR3: TGTGCCAGTAGACTCACAGGGGATTCACCCCTCCACTTT. This chain uses TRBV19 with TRBJ1-6; TRBD1 aligns across 7 bases. The CDR3 has 13 residues. Germline trimming cut 6 bases from V and 8 bases from J; bases unmatched to any gene: 4. Germline V CDR1 and CDR2: LNHDA, SQIVND (reference sequence).

The chain uses TRBV5-1 and TRBJ1-2; a weak D match, TRBD1 (5 bases). The CDR3 has 15 amino acids. Germline CDR1 and CDR2: SGHRS and YFSETQ. The V gene lost 0 bases and the J gene lost 4 bases, with 13 bases spanning the gap. CDR3 region: CASSLEEGFSYGYTF. The CDR3 bases are TGCGCCAGCAGCTTGGAGGAGGGGTTTTCCTATGGCTACACCTTC.

The genes are TRBV5-1 and TRBJ1-2; weak D call: TRBD1 (5 bases). V lost 3 bases to trimming and J lost 6 bases, with 12 bases between them. Germline lookup yields CDR1 SGHRS and CDR2 YFSETQ. The CDR3 extends over 13 amino acids. This chain's CDR3 is CASSSEGLNGYTF. The CDR3 DNA reads TGCGCCAGCAGCTCGGAGGGGCTTAATGGCTACACCTTC.

The V and J genes are TRBV5-4 and TRBJ2-5; 12 bases are shared with TRBD1. Germline CDR1 is SGHNT and CDR2 is YYREEE (reference sequence). The V gene end was trimmed by 2 bases and the J gene end by 5 bases; junction bases not matched to a gene: 4. The CDR3 sequence is 15 residues long. The CDR3 sequence is CASSFGTGGWETQYF. CDR3 DNA sequence: TGTGCCAGCAGCTTCGGGACAGGGGGCTGGGAGACCCAGTACTTC. Full variable domain (missing parts from reference TRBV5-4 and TRBJ2-5): ETGVTQSPTHLIKTRGQQVTLRCSSQSGHNTVSWYQQALGQGPQFIFQYYREEENGRGNFPPRFSGLQFPNYSSELNVNALELDDSALYLCASSFGTGGWETQYFGPGTRLLVL.

The J gene is TRBJ2-1, the V gene TRBV4-1; 8 positions agree with TRBD2. Per the germline V gene, CDR1 is MGHRA and CDR2 is YSYEKL. This CDR3 has 17 amino acids. V lost 4 bases and J lost 10; bases outside the gene matches: 18. CDR3 in DNA: TGCGCCAGCAGCCCTTACCCGGGAGGGCCTCTTCCCGGGGAGCAGTTCTTC. This sequence encodes CASSPYPGGPLPGEQFF.

This rearrangement joins TRBV27 to TRBJ2-1, with TRBD2 identical over 7 bases. The CDR3 has 12 amino acids. In germline, CDR1 is MNHEY, CDR2 SMNVEV (reference sequence). Trimming at V came to 8 bases and at J to 12 bases, leaving 10 bases not matched to a gene. The DNA for the CDR3 is TGTGCCAGCCACAGCGGGGCTAGGGGGCAGTTCTTC. As protein: CASHSGARGQFF.

The chain couples TRBV6-5 to TRBJ2-1; 7 bases map to TRBD2. CDR1 is MNHEY, CDR2 SVGAGI, per germline. The CDR3 contains 13 residues. Trimming took 2 bases from V and 11 from J; bases not matched to a gene: 6. CDR3 nucleotide sequence: TGTGCCAGCAGTTACGGGGGGGGACTCCAGCAGTTCTTC. Its protein product is CASSYGGGLQQFF.

The CDR3 nucleotides are TGTGCCAGCAGTTACTCTCAGGGGGCCACTGAAGCTTTCTTT. It codes for CASSYSQGATEAFF. This chain links TRBV6-5 with TRBJ1-1; 8 bases agree with TRBD1. The CDR3 sequence is 14 residues long. Germline CDR1 and CDR2: MNHEY and SVGAGI. J gave up 4 bases and V 0 bases, and 1 base lay outside the gene matches.